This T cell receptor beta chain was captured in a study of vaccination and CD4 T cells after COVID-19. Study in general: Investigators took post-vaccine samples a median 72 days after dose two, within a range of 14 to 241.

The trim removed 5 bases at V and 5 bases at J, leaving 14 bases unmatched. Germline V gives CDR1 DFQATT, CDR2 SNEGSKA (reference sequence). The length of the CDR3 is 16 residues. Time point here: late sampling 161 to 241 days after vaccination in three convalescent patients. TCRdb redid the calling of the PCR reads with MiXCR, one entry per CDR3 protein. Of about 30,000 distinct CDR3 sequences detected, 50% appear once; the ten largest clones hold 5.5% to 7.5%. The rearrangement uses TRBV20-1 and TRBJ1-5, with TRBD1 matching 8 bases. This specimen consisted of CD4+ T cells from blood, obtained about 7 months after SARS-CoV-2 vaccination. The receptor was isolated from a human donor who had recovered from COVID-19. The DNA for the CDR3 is TGCAGTGCTTCCCGATTAGGACAGGGTAACGATCAGCCCCAGCATTTT. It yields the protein CSASRLGQGNDQPQHF.